The 13 T cell receptor beta chains given below trace back to one sample, sequenced in a study of blood T cell repertoires in COVID-19. TCRdb's table, derived via immunoSEQ multiplex PCR, lists solely in-frame clones and lacks some. The profile shows about 160,000 clones, over 70% of them singletons. Sequences were obtained from peripheral blood. All receptors derive from a woman aged 80 or over with active or convalescent COVID-19.

This chain joins TRBV19 and TRBJ1-4; possible D gene TRBD1, 5 bases. The CDR3 contains 16 residues. Per germline, CDR1 LNHDA and CDR2 SQIVND (reference sequence). Trimming shortened V by 4 bases and J by 3 bases, and 15 bases separated the two germline ends. The CDR3 DNA sequence: TGTGCCAGTAGTAACCAGCCAGGGTCCCCTAATGAAAAACTGTTTTTT. Translated, it gives CASSNQPGSPNEKLFF.

The chain combines TRBV3-1 (or the pseudogene TRBV3-2) with TRBJ1-1; the D gene is possibly TRBD1 (6 bases). The V end lost 1 base, the J end lost 4 bases, and 10 bases lay between the germline ends. Germline CDR1 reads LGHDT; CDR2 reads YNNKEL (reference sequence). The CDR3 extends over 14 amino acids. CDR3 coding DNA: TGTGCCAGCAGCCAAGTGGGGGCTGGCACTGAAGCTTTCTTT. This sequence encodes CASSQVGAGTEAFF.

The V call is TRBV9, the J call TRBJ1-5, with no clear D. CDR1 and CDR2 from the germline V gene are SGDLS and YYNGEE. Trimming shortened V by 0 bases and J by 6 bases, and 7 bases separated the two germline ends. This CDR3 is 13 amino acids long. CDR3 DNA sequence: TGTGCCAGCAGCGTAGATTCAGGTCAGCCCCAGCATTTT. Translating it yields CASSVDSGQPQHF.

This rearrangement joins TRBV4-1 to TRBJ2-2; 14 positions match TRBD2. CDR3 size: 18 residues. V trimming: 4 bases; J trimming: 2 bases; junction bases outside the gene matches: 6. Germline loops: CDR1 MGHRA, CDR2 YSYEKL. CDR3 loop: CASSRGLAGGGNTGELFF. CDR3 DNA sequence: TGCGCCAGCAGCCGAGGACTAGCGGGGGGAGGTAACACCGGGGAGCTGTTTTTT.

J is TRBJ1-6 and V is TRBV10-3, with TRBD1 matching 7 bases. V was clipped by 2 bases and J by 0 bases; unmatched bases: 1. Germline V gene data show CDR1 as ENHRY and CDR2 as SYGVKD. The CDR3 length is 16 residues. The CDR3 DNA sequence: TGTGCCATCAGTGAGAGGGACAGCTCCTATAATTCACCCCTCCACTTT. This gives the protein CAISERDSSYNSPLHF.

The J gene is TRBJ2-4, the V gene TRBV7-2; D unresolved. The CDR3 covers 12 residues. Trimming took off 5 bases at V and 9 bases at J, with 11 bases between the two ends. The germline gives CDR1 SGHTA, CDR2 FQGNSA. CDR3 in DNA: TGTGCCAGCAGCCAGACGGGTGGCATTCAGTACTTC. Translated, it gives CASSQTGGIQYF.

DNA of the CDR3: TGTGCCAGCAGTATGGGACAGGGGACAACTGAAGCTTTCTTT. Protein sequence: CASSMGQGTTEAFF. V and J are TRBV6-6 and TRBJ1-1; 10 nucleotides line up with TRBD1. V gave up 5 bases and J gave up 5 bases; unmatched junction bases: 5. The CDR3 sequence is 14 residues long. The V gene's germline CDR1 is MNHNY and CDR2 SVGAGI (reference sequence).

The DNA of the CDR3 is TGTGCCAGCAGCTTCCTGGACACTTACGAGCAGTACTTC. Translated, it gives CASSFLDTYEQYF. The V gene is TRBV5-4, the J gene TRBJ2-7; D may be TRBD1 (5 bases). The germline CDR1 and CDR2 sequences are SGHNT and YYREEE (reference sequence). This CDR3 spans 13 amino acids. Trimming removed 2 bases from V and 4 bases from J, with 10 bases in between.

The chain carries TRBV19 and TRBJ2-1; D may be TRBD2 (6 bases). V lost 1 base and J 2 bases, leaving 12 bases between the germline ends. Germline V gene data show CDR1 as LNHDA and CDR2 as SQIVND (reference sequence). The CDR3 spans 16 residues. The CDR3 DNA sequence: TGTGCCAGTAGTATAGCGCTAGCGAGACCCTACAATGAGCAGTTCTTC. Translated, it gives CASSIALARPYNEQFF.

CDR3 nucleotides: TGCGCCAGCAGCCGAACAACAGGGGACCCTGGAAACACCATATATTTT. Its protein is CASSRTTGDPGNTIYF. This chain connects TRBV5-1 to TRBJ1-3, with 7 bases matching TRBD1. V trimming: 4 bases; J trimming: 2 bases; junction bases outside the gene matches: 9. The CDR3 length is 16 residues. Germline V gene data show CDR1 as SGHRS and CDR2 as YFSETQ.

CDR3 DNA sequence: TGTGCCAGCAGTGGCCACGGACAGGGCCAAACCTACGAGCAGTACTTC. Protein sequence: CASSGHGQGQTYEQYF. This rearrangement joins TRBV27 to TRBJ2-7; 8 positions match TRBD1. Germline V gene lookup returns CDR1 MNHEY and CDR2 SMNVEV (reference sequence). After removal of 5 bases from V and 2 bases from J, the junction contained 11 bases not matched to a gene. This CDR3 region has 16 residues.

The sample holds one count of this clone. V is TRBV5-1 and J is TRBJ2-3, with 11 bases lining up with TRBD2. The CDR3 sequence is 16 residues long. Germline lookup yields CDR1 SGHRS and CDR2 YFSETQ. J lost 2 bases, V lost 4 bases, and 6 bases had no gene match. CDR3 sequence reads: CASSPTSGAFTDTQYF. The CDR3 DNA is TGCGCCAGCAGCCCGACTAGCGGGGCCTTCACAGATACGCAGTATTTT.

The J gene is TRBJ1-1, the V gene TRBV5-4; the match to TRBD1 covers 7 bases. The germline V gene has CDR1 SGHNT and CDR2 YYREEE (reference sequence). This CDR3 spans 12 amino acids. J gave up 7 bases and V 3 bases, and 3 bases lay outside the gene matches. In nucleotides, the CDR3 is TGTGCCAGCAGCTCGGGACAGCTTGAAGCTTTCTTT. Its translation: CASSSGQLEAFF. Supplemented by reference TRBV5-4 and TRBJ1-1, the full variable domain reads ETGVTQSPTHLIKTRGQQVTLRCSSQSGHNTVSWYQQALGQGPQFIFQYYREEENGRGNFPPRFSGLQFPNYSSELNVNALELDDSALYLCASSSGQLEAFFGQGTRLTVV.